This TCR beta chain emerged from a study of T cells in localized non-small cell lung cancer (dated by TCRdb to between 2020 and 2021). As for the study more broadly: Comparing tumors with uninvolved tumor-adjacent lungs, the study looked at the T cell repertoires of 220 or so patients with early-stage NSCLC. All 250 or so NSCLC patients in the cohort were treatment-naive and had localized lung tumors that were resected. Of the NSCLC patients, roughly 130 were male and around 99 were female, and the mean age was approximately 69 years.

General study outcomes and caveats: Because multi-region tumor sequencing was not done, intratumor heterogeneity could not be ruled out. The highest T cell clonality was observed in uninvolved tumor-adjacent lung, where clonality exceeded that of tumor, suggesting that antigenic responses were more focused in uninvolved tumor-adjacent lung. Since the design was exploratory, TCR variables were selected using unadjusted p-values with no false-discovery rate correction. Longer overall survival was associated with higher blood T cell density, whereas shorter survival was associated with higher adjacent-lung clonality. Of the top 100 tumor clones, a median of approximately 60 were detected in paired uninvolved adjacent lung; roughly 29 were also among that lung's top 100.

As for this clone: Its antigen is currently not known. Base-call qualities are not available, and no considerably larger clone is one nucleotide away.

TCR beta CDR3 regions were sequenced from DNA using the immunoSEQ Assay. Turning to the authors' computational methods: To compute T cell density, TCR beta template counts were normalized to usable DNA, which was estimated by amplifying housekeeping genes. Using the preseqR package, richness was estimated by extrapolating to 120,000 templates for tissue samples and 400,000 templates for PBMC samples. Clonality was calculated as one minus Pielou's evenness. Differential abundance testing on productive amino-acid clonotypes, with a minimum total count of 5 and an alpha of 0.1, was used to identify tissue-enriched TCRs. The Jaccard Index and the Morisita Overlap Index were used to quantify repertoire overlap between compartments. GLIPH clustered TCR beta CDR3s with public tetramer-defined viral CDR3s; viral motifs required at least three viral sequences plus V-gene enrichment. The immuneACCESS repertoire file appears here via TCRdb, limited to in-frame rearrangements. These files lack a portion of the clones; in checked studies, under half of the deficit traces to unresolved V genes, and the cause of the others is not known. That table furnishes V, J and clone size, whereas the DNA furnished D and trimming. The sample has 24,000 or so clones on record, about 86% of them singletons. In total, the top ten clones hold roughly 14% of the sample.

At diagnosis, tumor, uninvolved tumor-adjacent lung and peripheral blood were collected and then preserved as a mix of FFPE and fresh-frozen material. For TCR repertoire profiling, the blood samples were analyzed as peripheral blood mononuclear cells. Sequencing used peripheral blood, obtained before any cancer treatment. This clonotype was sampled from a female donor of 60 years or more with stage I lung adenocarcinoma.

CDR3 protein: CASSFGRTGGYEQYF. The DNA reads TGTGCCAGCAGCTTCGGGCGGACAGGGGGCTACGAGCAGTACTTC. Rearrangement joined TRBV11-2 to TRBJ2-7, and TRBD1 aligns with 10 junction nucleotides. Taken from cysteine to phenylalanine, the CDR3 has 15 residues. Here the CDR3 DNA is all that survives: 45 bases in frame from base 1. Trimmed from V: 3 bases; trimmed from J: 3 bases; junction bases lacking a gene match: 5. CDR1 and CDR2 were assigned from the germline V gene as SGHAT and FQNNGV.